This T cell receptor beta chain is drawn from a study of T cell responses to AZD1222 COVID-19 vaccine. Concerning this clone itself: The target antigen is unknown.

Study results and caveats: Spike-specific TCR breadth and depth grew following two AZD1222 doses. Donors were mostly white British, more females; clonal diversity possibly underestimated. It was only after the peak T cell response that any repertoires were sampled. Just a handful of people given AZD1222 tested seropositive at baseline.

The germline V gene has CDR1 SGHDN and CDR2 FVKESK. Germline trimming cut 6 bases from V and 7 bases from J; bases unmatched to any gene: 15. The CDR3 sequence is 16 residues long. Sequenced by immunoSEQ multiplex PCR; TCRdb stores in-frame clones only, minus some. The data hold around 69,000 clones, with around nine tenths observed a single time. The source material was peripheral blood, sampled on day 0 of AZD1222 vaccination. This sequence was found in an adult in good health. The chain employs TRBV14 and TRBJ2-1; 7 nucleotides align to TRBD2. CDR3 bases: TGTGCCAGCAGTCCCCTGTCTTTGCGGGAGAGGAATGAGCAGTTCTTC. This encodes CASSPLSLRERNEQFF.